Listed here is a single T cell receptor beta chain. The source of the sample is a study of shared clonotypes between healthy human individuals. This CDR3 is built from 15 residues. V was pared by 4 bases and J by 7 bases, with 12 bases of the junction left unmatched. CDR1 and CDR2 (germline): SEHNR, FQNEAQ (reference sequence). The assay was immunoSEQ multiplex PCR, and TCRdb's table has in-frame clones only and misses some. This table has 2 million or so clones, approximately 95% appearing once. The sequence was obtained from a man between 18 and 35 years old in good health. The sequenced sample was naive CD4+ T cells sorted from blood. Subset noted: CD45RA+ positively selected. The chain combines TRBV7-9 with TRBJ2-7; 8 bases are a match to TRBD1. CDR3: CASSYPTGAKGEQYF. The CDR3 nucleotides read TGTGCCAGCAGCTACCCGACAGGGGCTAAAGGGGAGCAGTACTTC.